This T cell receptor (beta chain) was retrieved from a study of blood T cell repertoires in COVID-19 (dated by TCRdb to 2018 to 2021). In terms of the full investigation: Samples covering the acute and convalescent phases of COVID-19 were provided by collaborators in the United States, Italy and Spain. The prospective study material was composed of cDNA or gDNA derived from T cells, B-cell-depleted T cells, or PBMCs. Subjects who had been exposed to COVID-19, were actively infected with it, or had recovered from it provided the deeply sampled blood TCRbeta repertoires that made up the dataset. The repertoires were released in a freely available public database meant as a resource for research on the immune response to SARS-CoV-2. The samples were drawn from the first 160 participants of the ongoing ImmuneRACE study and from some 1,300 subjects provided by 6 global collaborators. Sample metadata almost always included a de-identified subject ID, COVID-19 status, age in years and sex. HLA class I and class II types, where available, came from metadata supplied by the sample provider rather than from assay-based typing. General findings and caveats noted by the study authors: How much clinical and demographic metadata was included differed by source and by participant, and the metadata was provided uncurated.

Note on this clone: Its target antigen remains unknown. No much larger clone is present one base from it, and per-base qualities are unavailable.

TCRbeta CDR3 regions were amplified from genomic DNA using the immunoSEQ Assay, a bias-controlled multiplex PCR. As for the authors' bioinformatics: Nucleated cell counts per sample were estimated from amplification of reference gene primers within the assay. To quantify the absolute abundance of each unique TCRbeta CDR3 rearrangement, sequence reads were collapsed and filtered. Productive Simpson clonality was computed per sample as the square root of Simpson's diversity index over productive rearrangements. TCRdb carries this immuneACCESS record with in-frame sequences only. Its versions omit some clonotypes, under half of them owing to an unresolved V gene in the studies checked, with the rest unexplained. V and J calls and clone size follow that table, whereas D and trimming were derived from the DNA. This sample holds 100,000 to 150,000 clones; 70% to 90% were observed only once. The top ten clones comprise less than 8% of the sample.

CDR1 and CDR2, looked up from the germline V gene (reference sequence), are LNHDA and SQIVND. At the junction V is shortened by 6 bases and J by 0 bases, with 11 bases in between. Including cysteine and phenylalanine, the CDR3 has 14 amino acids. Of the read, only the CDR3 DNA is kept; its 42 bases are in frame from base 1. Each collaborating institution followed its own protocols to collect whole blood in K2EDTA tubes. Collaborator samples were shipped for TCRbeta analysis as frozen whole blood, isolated PBMCs, or DNA extracted from either sample type. The TCR originated in a man in his fifties or sixties with acute or convalescent COVID-19. The chain was built from TRBV19 and TRBJ1-2, with TRBD1 as a weak D call on 6 bases. The sequenced material came from peripheral blood. Here the CDR3 is given as CASSKGGANYGYTF. The DNA sequence is as follows: TGTGCCAGTAGCAAAGGGGGAGCTAACTATGGCTACACCTTC.